The 12 T cell receptor beta chains listed next were all sequenced from one sample in a study of cytomegalovirus exposure and HLA in healthy donors (dated by TCRdb to 2016 to 2017). The library was obtained by the immunoSEQ multiplex PCR assay. For the multiplex PCR, a mixture combining 60 forward primers for TCR Vbeta segments and 13 reverse primers for TCR Jbeta segments was used. TCRdb took over this immuneACCESS table, retaining in-frame rearrangements with V and J assigned. Such tables are incomplete; in checked studies, under half of the missing clones stem from an unresolved V gene, and the remainder is unexplained. Recorded for this sample are about 100,000 clones; roughly 74% of them occurred a single time. The ten largest clones take up roughly 14% of the sample. Sequenced input: PBMCs. Receptors were obtained from a woman aged 65 to 85 in good health and CMV-seropositive.

Worth noting for this clone: Germline is not matched at one junction end, which may reflect a read error. This sequence joins TRBV2 and TRBJ1-1, with D perhaps matching TRBD1 (5 bases). This CDR3 region has 13 residues. Germline V lookup: CDR1 SNHLY, CDR2 FYNNEI. CDR3 DNA sequence: TGTGTCAGCACCCTCCAGGGTTTCACTGAAGCTTTCTTT. This translates into CVSTLQGFTEAFF.

This clone was detected only a few times. The chain employs TRBV7-6 and TRBJ2-7; TRBD1 matches at 7 bases. The ends lost 2 bases at V and 9 bases at J; junction bases unmatched: 7. Germline V gene data show CDR1 as SGHVS and CDR2 as FNYEAQ. The CDR3 contains 13 residues. Here the CDR3 reads CASSLSGNRGQYF. The CDR3 region has the DNA TGTGCCAGCAGCTTATCGGGAAACAGGGGGCAGTACTTC.

V is TRBV7-3 and J is TRBJ2-2, with no clear D. Germline CDR1 and CDR2: SGHTA and FQGTGA. There are 14 residues in the CDR3. V shed 8 bases and J shed 1 base, with 11 bases lying between them. The CDR3 DNA sequence: TGTGCCAGCCGCTCCGTAGAGAACACCGGGGAGCTGTTTTTT. Translated: CASRSVENTGELFF.

The chain carries TRBV11-3 and TRBJ2-1, with D unresolved. Germline V gives CDR1 SGHNT, CDR2 YENEEA. The CDR3 totals 14 residues. Between the trimmed V and J ends, which lost 1 base and 9 bases, there was a span of 13 bases. The CDR3 loop reads CASSLGSIRSEQFF. CDR3 DNA: TGTGCCAGCAGCTTAGGCAGTATTCGGAGTGAGCAGTTCTTC. The variable domain in full, with the rest retrieved from reference TRBV11-3 and TRBJ2-1, is EAGVVQSPRYKIIEKKQPVAFWCNPISGHNTLYWYLQNLGQGPELLIRYENEEAVDDSQLPKDRFSAERLKGVDSTLKIQPAELGDSAVYLCASSLGSIRSEQFFGPGTRLTVL.

The rearrangement joins TRBV10-3 to TRBJ2-5, with 7 bases that match TRBD2. Germline CDR1 reads ENHRY; CDR2 reads SYGVKD. This CDR3 spans 15 amino acids. V was pared by 3 bases and J by 1 base, with 5 bases of the junction left unmatched. The chain's CDR3 is CAISEPAGRQETQYF. The DNA for the CDR3 is TGTGCCATCAGTGAACCAGCGGGGCGCCAAGAGACCCAGTACTTC.

The chain is built from TRBV5-1 and TRBJ2-7; D is unclear. Deletions cut 0 bases from V and 0 bases from J, with 10 bases between. The CDR3 is 15 amino acids. Germline V gene lookup returns CDR1 SGHRS and CDR2 YFSETQ. CDR3 in amino acids: CASSLGSRFSYEQYF. The CDR3 region has the DNA TGCGCCAGCAGCTTGGGGTCGCGGTTCTCCTACGAGCAGTACTTC.

V usage is TRBV10-1 and J usage is TRBJ2-3; no reliable D call. V lost 1 base, J lost 2 bases, and 7 bases lay in between. This CDR3 is built from 14 residues. CDR1 and CDR2 (germline): WNHNN, SYGVQD (reference sequence). CDR3 bases: TGCGCCAGCAGTGAGTGGGCAGTCACAGATACGCAGTATTTT. Translated: CASSEWAVTDTQYF.

The chain uses TRBV6-6 and TRBJ1-4; tentatively, D is TRBD1 (5 bases). The CDR3 runs to 15 residues. V gave up 0 bases and J gave up 8 bases, with 13 bases separating them. Germline-derived CDR1 and CDR2 are MNHNY and SVGAGI (reference sequence). The CDR3 DNA sequence: TGTGCCAGCAGTTACTCGCCAGGGCTGGCAGAAAAACTGTTTTTT. Its protein product is CASSYSPGLAEKLFF.

The CDR3 nucleotides read TGTGCCTGGAGTGGGTCGGGGACAGATACGCAGTATTTT. Encoded protein: CAWSGSGTDTQYF. J is TRBJ2-3 and V is TRBV30, with D possibly TRBD2 on 5 matching bases. Trimming stripped 1 base from V and 3 bases from J, with 8 bases between. This CDR3 has 13 residues. Germline V gene sequence: CDR1 GTSNPN, CDR2 SVGIG (reference sequence). The full variable domain, in which reference TRBV30 and TRBJ2-3 provide the parts outside the CDR3, is SQTIHQWPATLVQPVGSPLSLECTVEGTSNPNLYWYRQAAGRGLQLLFYSVGIGQISSEVPQNLSASRPQDRQFILSSKKLLLSDSGFYLCAWSGSGTDTQYFGPGTRLTVL.

The chain links TRBV7-9 to TRBJ1-2; 7 bases match TRBD1. V lost 5 bases, J lost 8 bases, and 11 bases stayed unmatched. The germline V gene encodes CDR1 SEHNR and CDR2 FQNEAQ (reference sequence). The CDR3 is 14 amino acids. The CDR3 loop reads CASSRGDRDQGYTF. Here the CDR3 DNA reads TGTGCCAGCAGCCGAGGAGACAGGGATCAAGGCTACACCTTC.

The chain uses TRBV5-6 and TRBJ1-5; no definite D call. The length of the CDR3 is 18 residues. CDR1 and CDR2 from the germline V gene are SGHDT and YYEEEE. V shed 4 bases and J shed 0 bases, with 20 bases lying between them. CDR3 nucleotides: TGTGCCAGCAGCGATCCTGGTCAGGCGACCTTTAGCAATCAGCCCCAGCATTTT. Translating it yields CASSDPGQATFSNQPQHF.

A few counts support this clone. The V gene is TRBV7-9, the J gene TRBJ2-7; TRBD1 might be the D (6 bases). With 1 base removed from V and 3 bases from J, the gap between germline ends came to 10 bases. Germline lookup yields CDR1 SEHNR and CDR2 FQNEAQ (reference sequence). CDR3 size: 14 residues. As DNA, the CDR3 is TGTGCCAGCAGCTTAGGACAGGCGGACTACGAGCAGTACTTC. It translates to CASSLGQADYEQYF.